The 21 T cell receptor beta chains below come from one sample, sequenced in a study of cytomegalovirus exposure and HLA in healthy donors. It was with 60 Vbeta and 13 Jbeta primers that the PCR ran. Produced via immunoSEQ multiplex PCR; TCRdb's table is partial and in-frame only. The data show 250,000 to 350,000 clones, with 75% to 85% seen just once and about 0.3% held by the top ten. The sample was PBMCs. The origin of the receptors is a girl aged 2 to 10 in good health and CMV-seronegative.

V is TRBV5-1 and J is TRBJ2-5; 9 nucleotides agree with TRBD2. The CDR3 totals 17 residues. Per the germline V gene, CDR1 is SGHRS and CDR2 is YFSETQ. Trimming took 4 bases from V and 5 from J; bases not matched to a gene: 15. CDR3 in amino acids: CASSKNDFSGGSETQYF. CDR3 sequence (DNA): TGCGCCAGCAGCAAGAATGACTTTAGCGGGGGTTCGGAGACCCAGTACTTC.

This clone has only one observation. Other DNA variants within this sample encode the same CDR3. V is TRBV5-1 and J is TRBJ2-5, with D possibly matching TRBD2 (5 bases). With 0 bases removed from V and 4 bases from J, the gap between germline ends came to 7 bases. CDR1 is SGHRS and CDR2 is YFSETQ in the germline V gene. This CDR3 has 13 amino acids. DNA for the CDR3: TGCGCCAGCAGCTTGGAAGGGAGAGAGACCCAGTACTTC. Protein: CASSLEGRETQYF.

The chain couples TRBV28 to TRBJ1-5, with a tentative D call TRBD1 (6 bases). Between the trimmed V and J ends, which lost 2 bases and 3 bases, there was a span of 14 bases. CDR3 size: 16 residues. Germline assignment: CDR1 MDHEN and CDR2 SYDVKM. The CDR3 DNA reads TGTGCCAGCAGTTTAGCCGGGGCAGGGGTCAATCAGCCCCAGCATTTT. Encoded protein: CASSLAGAGVNQPQHF.

This chain joins TRBV30 and TRBJ2-3; tentative D call: TRBD1 (7 bases). The germline V gene has CDR1 GTSNPN and CDR2 SVGIG (reference sequence). The CDR3 loop spans 17 amino acids. The ends were cut back, 5 bases at V and 3 bases at J, with 24 bases in the middle. DNA for the CDR3: TGTGCCTGGCGACAAAACCAGGGGGGCCTTACTACAGATACGCAGTATTTT. It is translated as CAWRQNQGGLTTDTQYF.

This clone was seen once. The chain couples TRBV7-6 to TRBJ1-4, with D possibly TRBD1 on 5 matching bases. Trimming stripped 5 bases from V and 7 bases from J, with 29 bases between. Per the germline V gene, CDR1 is SGHVS and CDR2 is FNYEAQ. The CDR3 runs 19 residues. CDR3 sequence: CASSGPRTAGTGRGEKLFF. CDR3 nucleotides: TGTGCCAGCAGCGGGCCTAGGACGGCAGGAACCGGGAGGGGTGAAAAACTGTTTTTT.

The V and J genes are TRBV19 and TRBJ2-7, with TRBD2 matching 12 bases. Germline V gene lookup returns CDR1 LNHDA and CDR2 SQIVND (reference sequence). This CDR3 has 15 residues. J was trimmed by 3 bases and V by 5 bases; bases with no gene match: 5. For the CDR3, the DNA is TGTGCCAGTAGTTCGTCTAGCGGGAGGGTCTACGAGCAGTACTTC. The encoded protein is CASSSSSGRVYEQYF.

J is TRBJ1-2 and V is TRBV11-2; possible D gene TRBD1, 5 bases. Germline V gives CDR1 SGHAT, CDR2 FQNNGV. This CDR3 contains 15 residues. The germline V and J ends were trimmed by 1 base and 3 bases, with 12 bases remaining between them. CDR3 sequence (DNA): TGTGCCAGCAGCTTAGGGGAGGGGTTGGACTATGGCTACACCTTC. Translating gives CASSLGEGLDYGYTF. The variable domain in full, completed from reference TRBV11-2 and TRBJ1-2, reads EAGVAQSPRYKIIEKRQSVAFWCNPISGHATLYWYQQILGQGPKLLIQFQNNGVVDDSQLPKDRFSAERLKGVDSTLKIQPAKLEDSAVYLCASSLGEGLDYGYTFGSGTRLTVV.

The chain couples TRBV12-5 to TRBJ1-2; 7 bases fit TRBD1. The ends lost 3 bases at V and 2 bases at J; junction bases unmatched: 12. CDR3 length equals 17 residues. The germline V gene encodes CDR1 LGHNT and CDR2 FRNRAP. The CDR3 DNA follows: TGTGCTAGTGGTTTCCATATTACAGGGGAGGAAAACTATGGCTACACCTTC. It translates to CASGFHITGEENYGYTF.

The V gene is TRBV21-1, the J gene TRBJ1-1; the DNA was not used to check the table's D call, TRBD1. TRBV21-1 has pseudogene status. This CDR3 has 18 residues. In nucleotides, the CDR3 is TGTGCCAGCAGCAAAGAGAGGGAGGGACAGGGGATGAACACTGAAGCTTTCTTT. Its translation: CASSKEREGQGMNTEAFF.

This sequence joins TRBV7-2 and TRBJ2-5; D unresolved. The CDR3 loop spans 14 amino acids. The germline gives CDR1 SGHTA, CDR2 FQGNSA. With 2 bases removed from V and 4 bases from J, the gap between germline ends came to 11 bases. The CDR3 nucleotides are TGTGCCAGCAGCTTATTTGGAGTCCCAGAGACCCAGTACTTC. Amino acid sequence: CASSLFGVPETQYF.

The chain links TRBV28 to TRBJ2-1, with 7 bases aligning to TRBD2. The CDR3 covers 16 residues. The trim removed 7 bases at V and 8 bases at J, leaving 17 bases unmatched. Germline CDR1 and CDR2: MDHEN and SYDVKM. CDR3 coding DNA: TGTGCCAGCACGACAAAAGCGGGACCGTCTTCCTATGAGCAGTTCTTC. Its protein is CASTTKAGPSSYEQFF.

The V gene is TRBV7-9, the J gene TRBJ2-1, with 10 bases fitting TRBD2. Germline V gene data show CDR1 as SEHNR and CDR2 as FQNEAQ (reference sequence). The CDR3 totals 19 residues. V gave up 2 bases and J gave up 1 base; unmatched junction bases: 11. The CDR3 sequence: CASSLRGRLAGVSYNEQFF. Here the CDR3 DNA reads TGTGCCAGCAGCTTACGGGGAAGGCTAGCGGGAGTTTCCTACAATGAGCAGTTCTTC.

The chain links TRBV19 to TRBJ2-1; 12 bases align to TRBD1. CDR3 size: 15 residues. In germline, CDR1 is LNHDA, CDR2 SQIVND (reference sequence). V dropped 9 bases and J dropped 4; count of bases not matched to a gene: 7. CDR3: CASSLGQGAYNEQFF. In DNA, the CDR3 is TGTGCCAGCTCTTTGGGACAGGGGGCTTACAATGAGCAGTTCTTC.

The chain combines TRBV18 with TRBJ2-1, with TRBD1 matching over 10 bases. Germline loops: CDR1 KGHSH, CDR2 LQKENI. The length of the CDR3 is 16 residues. Trimming cost V 2 bases and J 4 bases; bases outside gene matches: 5. CDR3 sequence: CASSPGTGAAYNEQFF. The CDR3 coding sequence is TGTGCCAGCTCACCAGGGACAGGGGCTGCATACAATGAGCAGTTCTTC.

This clone appeared a single time. This chain joins TRBV7-8 and TRBJ1-5, with D maybe TRBD1 (6 bases). V lost 4 bases, J lost 4 bases, and 17 bases lay in between. CDR1 SGHVS and CDR2 FQNEAQ come from the germline V gene. This CDR3 has 16 residues. CDR3 coding DNA: TGTGCCAGCAGCTCTCACAGGGCAACAGCAAATCAGCCCCAGCATTTT. It yields the protein CASSSHRATANQPQHF.

V and J are TRBV4-2 and TRBJ2-4; TRBD2 is a possible D gene (5 bases). Trimming took off 1 base at V and 5 bases at J, with 12 bases between the two ends. Germline V gene data show CDR1 as LGHNA and CDR2 as YNFKEQ. The CDR3 contains 15 residues. CDR3 DNA sequence: TGTGCCAGCAGCCAAGTTCGAGCGGCGGAAAACATTCAGTACTTC. As protein: CASSQVRAAENIQYF.

The CDR3 nucleotides read TGTGCCAGCAGCTCGTTGACAGGGCTGAACACTGAAGCTTTCTTT. It encodes CASSSLTGLNTEAFF. This chain links TRBV5-5 with TRBJ1-1; 7 bases map to TRBD1. Per the germline V gene, CDR1 is SGHKS and CDR2 is YYEKEE (reference sequence). CDR3 length equals 15 residues. The V and J ends lost 3 bases and 0 bases, in that order; junction bases with no gene match: 5.

The rearrangement links TRBV28 to TRBJ2-7; a weak D match, TRBD2 (6 bases). V shed 6 bases and J shed 0 bases, with 12 bases lying between them. This CDR3 is built from 14 residues. In germline, CDR1 is MDHEN, CDR2 SYDVKM. In DNA form, the CDR3 reads TGTGCCAGCAGACGGTTAGCGGACTCCTACGAGCAGTACTTC. It specifies CASRRLADSYEQYF.

The chain has TRBV4-2 and TRBJ2-7; possibly TRBD2 for D (5 bases). Trimming removed 0 bases from V and 0 bases from J, with 18 bases in between. This CDR3 region has 18 residues. Looked up from germline, CDR1 is LGHNA and CDR2 is YNFKEQ. The CDR3 DNA follows: TGTGCCAGCAGCCAAGAGACAAGCGGTTCACCTAGCTCCTACGAGCAGTACTTC. Translated: CASSQETSGSPSSYEQYF.

V and J are TRBV10-1 and TRBJ2-3; TRBD1 is a possible D gene (7 bases). Looked up from germline, CDR1 is WNHNN and CDR2 is SYGVQD (reference sequence). The germline V and J ends were trimmed by 4 bases and 5 bases, with 10 bases remaining between them. The CDR3 spans 13 residues. DNA of the CDR3: TGCGCCAGCAGTGCAGGGGGGTTAGATACGCAGTATTTT. It yields the protein CASSAGGLDTQYF.

The chain couples TRBV5-6 to TRBJ2-7, with unresolved D. Trimming pared 4 bases from V and 5 bases from J, leaving 16 bases between. The CDR3 extends over 14 amino acids. The germline V gene encodes CDR1 SGHDT and CDR2 YYEEEE. This chain's CDR3 is CASSPLALSHEQYF. The CDR3 DNA is TGTGCCAGCAGCCCACTCGCCTTGTCCCACGAGCAGTACTTC.